This T cell receptor (beta chain) is drawn from a study of blood T cell repertoires in COVID-19. Study at large: Acute-phase and convalescent COVID-19 samples originated in the United States, Italy and Spain. PBMCs, B-cell-depleted T cells, or T cells provided the cDNA or gDNA that made up the material.

As processed by the authors: Estimates of nucleated cell counts were drawn from the amplification of reference gene primers. Using immunoSEQ multiplex PCR, the repertoire was profiled, and TCRdb retains in-frame clones only, with some absent. D and trimming were read from the DNA, whereas the V and J calls and clone size are those reported in that table. The profile shows about 170,000 clones, 84% of them singletons. The sample consisted of peripheral blood. The TCR was taken from a human donor with acute or convalescent COVID-19. The donor label of this sample is uncertain.

Here the CDR3 reads CAISDRGKSSYEQYF. CDR3 DNA: TGTGCCATCAGTGACAGGGGGAAAAGCTCCTACGAGCAGTACTTC. The chain couples TRBV10-3 to TRBJ2-7, with 7 positions matching TRBD1. V was clipped by 3 bases and J by 0 bases; unmatched bases: 5. Germline V gene lookup returns CDR1 ENHRY and CDR2 SYGVKD. The CDR3 contains 15 residues.